This record covers a single T cell receptor (beta chain). Its antigen is not identified. A much larger clone lies one base from this, so it may be a read error. Previously published methods and listed TCR primers were used for the bulk TCR libraries. TCRdb itself ran the PCR reads through MiXCR, one entry per CDR3 protein. This sample has some 590,000 distinct CDR3 sequences, with over 25% found just once. The data belong to a study of molecular identifiers for immune sequencing clone quantification. Findings of the study overall: Sizes of highly expanded clones could be underestimated through identical TCRs sharing a barcode.

Libraries of naive CD8 T cells were made from around 20,000 to 1,000,000 sorted cells. They used 10%, 30% or 50% RNA. Naive CD8 T cells were sorted, and the gate applied was CD8+CD4-CCR7+CD45RA+. The TCR comes from a human donor in good health. Some libraries in this study had Jurkat cell RNA spiked in. Sequencing input: naive CD8+ T cells from blood, with Jurkat cell RNA spiked in. The subset denotes: FACS-sorted CD8+CD4-CCR7+CD45RA+ naive T cells.

CDR3 sequence: CASSRVSSSYEQYF. CDR3 sequence (DNA): TGTGCCAGCAGTCGGGTTTCATCCTCCTACGAGCAGTACTTC. This sequence joins TRBV2 and TRBJ2-7; the D is unclear. Trimming cost V 5 bases and J 0 bases, with 11 bases left between them. CDR1 and CDR2 from the germline V gene are SNHLY and FYNNEI. This CDR3 has 14 amino acids.